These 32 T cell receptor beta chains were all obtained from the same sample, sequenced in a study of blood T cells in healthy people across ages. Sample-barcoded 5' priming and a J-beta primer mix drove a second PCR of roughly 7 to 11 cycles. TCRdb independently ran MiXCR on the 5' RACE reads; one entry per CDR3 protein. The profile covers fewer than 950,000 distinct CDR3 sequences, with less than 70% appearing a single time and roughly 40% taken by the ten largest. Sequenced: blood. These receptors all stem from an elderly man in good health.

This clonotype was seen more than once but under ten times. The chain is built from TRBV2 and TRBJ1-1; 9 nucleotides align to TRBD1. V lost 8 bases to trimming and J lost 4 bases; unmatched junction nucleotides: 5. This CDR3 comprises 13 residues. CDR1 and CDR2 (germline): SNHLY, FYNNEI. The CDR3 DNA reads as TGTGCCAGCTCCCGGGACAGGGTCACTGAAGCTTTCTTT. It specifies CASSRDRVTEAFF.

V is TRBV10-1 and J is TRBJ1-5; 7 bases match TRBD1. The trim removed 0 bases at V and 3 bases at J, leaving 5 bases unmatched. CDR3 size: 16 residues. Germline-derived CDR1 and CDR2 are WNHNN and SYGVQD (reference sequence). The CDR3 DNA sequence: TGCGCCAGCAGTGAGTCCGGCAGGGGGGACAATCAGCCCCAGCATTTT. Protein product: CASSESGRGDNQPQHF.

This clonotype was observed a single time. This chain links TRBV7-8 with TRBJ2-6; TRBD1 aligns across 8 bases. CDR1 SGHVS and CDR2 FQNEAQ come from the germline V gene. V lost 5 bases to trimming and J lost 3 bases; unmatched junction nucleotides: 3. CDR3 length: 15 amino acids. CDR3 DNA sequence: TGTGCCAGCAGCCTACAGGGGGGTGGGGCCAACGTCCTGACTTTC. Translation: CASSLQGGGANVLTF.

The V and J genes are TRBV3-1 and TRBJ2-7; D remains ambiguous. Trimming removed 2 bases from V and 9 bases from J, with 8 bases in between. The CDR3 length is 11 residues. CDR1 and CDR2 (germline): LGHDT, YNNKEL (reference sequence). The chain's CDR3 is CASSQSSMQYF. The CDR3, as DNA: TGTGCCAGCAGCCAAAGCTCAATGCAGTACTTC.

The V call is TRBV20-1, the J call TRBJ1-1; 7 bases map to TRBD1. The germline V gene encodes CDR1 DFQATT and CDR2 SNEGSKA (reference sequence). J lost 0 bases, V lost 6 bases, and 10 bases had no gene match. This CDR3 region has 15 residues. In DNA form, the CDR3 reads TGCAGTGCGGCGACAGGGCTCGCGTTGAACACTGAAGCTTTCTTT. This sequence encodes CSAATGLALNTEAFF.

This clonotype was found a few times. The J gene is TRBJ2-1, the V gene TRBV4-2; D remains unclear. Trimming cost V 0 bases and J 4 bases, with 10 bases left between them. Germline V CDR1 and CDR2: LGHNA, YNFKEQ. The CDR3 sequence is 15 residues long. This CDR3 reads CASSQDSEAYNEQFF. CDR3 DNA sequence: TGTGCCAGCAGCCAAGATTCGGAAGCTTACAATGAGCAGTTCTTC.

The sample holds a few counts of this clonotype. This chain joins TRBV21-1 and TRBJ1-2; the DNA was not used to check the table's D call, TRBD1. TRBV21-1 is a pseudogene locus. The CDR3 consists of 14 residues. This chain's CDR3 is CASSSRDRVYGYTF. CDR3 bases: TGTGCCAGCAGCAGCCGGGACAGGGTCTATGGCTACACCTTC.

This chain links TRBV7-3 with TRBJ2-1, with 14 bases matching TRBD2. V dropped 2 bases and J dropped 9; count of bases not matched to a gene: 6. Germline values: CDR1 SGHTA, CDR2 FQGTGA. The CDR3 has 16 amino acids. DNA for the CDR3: TGTGCCAGCAGCTTAGGGGGACTAGCGGGAGCTTCTGAGCAGTTCTTC. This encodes CASSLGGLAGASEQFF.

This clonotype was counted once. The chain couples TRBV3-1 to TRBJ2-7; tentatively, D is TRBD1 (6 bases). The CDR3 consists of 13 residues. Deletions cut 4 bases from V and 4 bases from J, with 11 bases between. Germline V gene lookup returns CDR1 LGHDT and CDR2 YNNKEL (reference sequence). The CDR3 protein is CASSPGTMYEQYF. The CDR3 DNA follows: TGTGCCAGCAGCCCCGGGACAATGTACGAGCAGTACTTC.

CDR3 nucleotide sequence: TGCGCCAGCAGCCCCTGGGACAGGGGGACCATGGAGCAGTACTTC. Translated, it gives CASSPWDRGTMEQYF. The chain combines TRBV4-1 with TRBJ2-7, with 11 bases that match TRBD1. Germline V gene lookup returns CDR1 MGHRA and CDR2 YSYEKL. The CDR3 has 15 amino acids. Losses at the gene ends were 4 bases for V and 7 bases for J; bases not matched to a gene: 9.

This CDR3 reads CASSLGSGKTDTQYF. The CDR3 coding sequence is TGTGCCAGCAGCTTAGGTAGCGGGAAGACAGATACGCAGTATTTT. This rearrangement joins TRBV7-2 to TRBJ2-3; TRBD2 agrees at 8 bases. CDR1 and CDR2 from the germline V gene are SGHTA and FQGNSA. The V segment lost 1 base and the J segment 3 bases; nucleotides outside the gene matches: 3. The CDR3 runs 15 residues.

In DNA form, the CDR3 reads TGTGCCAGCAGCCCCCCACGCGGGGCCTACTCTGGGGCCAACGTCCTGACTTTC. It translates to CASSPPRGAYSGANVLTF. V is TRBV13 and J is TRBJ2-6; TRBD2 is a possible D gene (6 bases). Germline assignment: CDR1 PRHDT and CDR2 FYEKMQ (reference sequence). The germline V and J ends were trimmed by 5 bases and 0 bases, with 17 bases remaining between them. The CDR3 spans 18 residues. The entire variable domain, with the rest obtained from reference TRBV13 and TRBJ2-6, is as follows: AAGVIQSPRHLIKEKRETATLKCYPIPRHDTVYWYQQGPGQDPQFLISFYEKMQSDKGSIPDRFSAQQFSDYHSELNMSSLELGDSALYFCASSPPRGAYSGANVLTFGAGSRLTVL.

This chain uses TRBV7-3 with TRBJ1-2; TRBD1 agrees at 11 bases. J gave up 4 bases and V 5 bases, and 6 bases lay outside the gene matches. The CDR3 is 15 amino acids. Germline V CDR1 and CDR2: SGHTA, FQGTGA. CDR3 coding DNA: TGTGCCAGCAGCCCCGCGGGACAGGGGGTCTATGGCTACACCTTC. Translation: CASSPAGQGVYGYTF. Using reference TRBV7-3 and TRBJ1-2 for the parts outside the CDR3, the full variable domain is GAGVSQTPSNKVTEKGKYVELRCDPISGHTALYWYRQSLGQGPEFLIYFQGTGAADDSGLPNDRFFAVRPEGSVSTLKIQRTERGDSAVYLCASSPAGQGVYGYTFGSGTRLTVV.

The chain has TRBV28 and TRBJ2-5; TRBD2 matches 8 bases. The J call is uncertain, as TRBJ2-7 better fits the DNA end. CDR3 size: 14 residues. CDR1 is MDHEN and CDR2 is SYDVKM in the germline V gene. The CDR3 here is CASSLGLAGCEQYF. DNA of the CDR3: TGTGCCAGCAGTTTGGGGCTAGCGGGCTGCGAGCAGTACTTC.

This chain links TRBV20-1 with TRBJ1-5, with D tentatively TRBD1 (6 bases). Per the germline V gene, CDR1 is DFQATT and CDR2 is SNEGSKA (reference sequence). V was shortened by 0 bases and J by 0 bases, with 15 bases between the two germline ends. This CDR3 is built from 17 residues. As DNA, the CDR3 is TGCAGTGCTAGAGATAGAAGGGGGTTTGATAGCAATCAGCCCCAGCATTTT. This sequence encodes CSARDRRGFDSNQPQHF.

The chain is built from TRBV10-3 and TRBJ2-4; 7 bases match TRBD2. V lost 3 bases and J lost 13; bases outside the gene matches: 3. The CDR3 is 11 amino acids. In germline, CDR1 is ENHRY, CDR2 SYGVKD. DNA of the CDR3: TGTGCCATCAGTGACCCACTAGCGCAGTACTTC. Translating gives CAISDPLAQYF.

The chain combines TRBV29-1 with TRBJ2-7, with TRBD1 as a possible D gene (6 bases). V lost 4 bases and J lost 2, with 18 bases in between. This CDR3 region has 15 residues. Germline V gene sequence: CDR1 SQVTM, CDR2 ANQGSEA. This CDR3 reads CSVVGSGGSPYEQYF. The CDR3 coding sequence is TGCAGCGTTGTCGGTAGTGGGGGCTCCCCCTACGAGCAGTACTTC.

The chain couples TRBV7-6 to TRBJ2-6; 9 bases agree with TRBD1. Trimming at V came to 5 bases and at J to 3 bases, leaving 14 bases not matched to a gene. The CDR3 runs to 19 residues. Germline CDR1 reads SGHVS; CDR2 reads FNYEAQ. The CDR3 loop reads CASSPGTGPTWNGANVLTF. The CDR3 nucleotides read TGTGCCAGCAGCCCCGGGACAGGGCCGACCTGGAATGGGGCCAACGTCCTGACTTTC. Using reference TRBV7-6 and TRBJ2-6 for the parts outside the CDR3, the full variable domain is GAGVSQSPRYKVTKRGQDVALRCDPISGHVSLYWYRQALGQGPEFLTYFNYEAQQDKSGLPNDRFSAERPEGSISTLTIQRTEQRDSAMYRCASSPGTGPTWNGANVLTFGAGSRLTVL.

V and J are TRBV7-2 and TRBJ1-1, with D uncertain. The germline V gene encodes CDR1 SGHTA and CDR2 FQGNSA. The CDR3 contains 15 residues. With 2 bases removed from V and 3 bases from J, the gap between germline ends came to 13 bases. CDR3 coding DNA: TGTGCCAGCAGCTTATCCCCATATTCGGACACTGAAGCTTTCTTT. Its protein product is CASSLSPYSDTEAFF. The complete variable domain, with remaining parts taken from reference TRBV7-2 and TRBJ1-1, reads GAGVSQSPSNKVTEKGKDVELRCDPISGHTALYWYRQSLGQGLEFLIYFQGNSAPDKSGLPSDRFSAERTGGSVSTLTIQRTQQEDSAVYLCASSLSPYSDTEAFFGQGTRLTVV.

CDR3 loop: CATSTPPGLVYGYTF. The CDR3 DNA follows: TGTGCCACCAGCACCCCCCCGGGACTGGTCTATGGCTACACCTTC. The V gene is TRBV15, the J gene TRBJ1-2; D may be TRBD1 (5 bases). Trimming cost V 4 bases and J 4 bases, with 16 bases left between them. CDR3 length equals 15 residues. The germline V gene encodes CDR1 LNHNV and CDR2 YYDKDF (reference sequence).

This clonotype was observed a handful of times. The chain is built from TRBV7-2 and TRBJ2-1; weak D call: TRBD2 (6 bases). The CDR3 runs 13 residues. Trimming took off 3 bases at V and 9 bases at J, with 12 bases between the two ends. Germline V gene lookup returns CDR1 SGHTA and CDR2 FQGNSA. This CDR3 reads CASSFPGEAEQFF. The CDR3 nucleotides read TGTGCCAGCAGCTTTCCGGGAGAGGCTGAGCAGTTCTTC.

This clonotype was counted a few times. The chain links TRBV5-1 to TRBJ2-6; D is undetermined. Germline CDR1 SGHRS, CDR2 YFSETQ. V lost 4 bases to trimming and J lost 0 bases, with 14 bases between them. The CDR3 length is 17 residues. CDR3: CASSPVGMGSGANVLTF. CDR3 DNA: TGCGCCAGCAGCCCGGTGGGGATGGGCTCTGGGGCCAACGTCCTGACTTTC.

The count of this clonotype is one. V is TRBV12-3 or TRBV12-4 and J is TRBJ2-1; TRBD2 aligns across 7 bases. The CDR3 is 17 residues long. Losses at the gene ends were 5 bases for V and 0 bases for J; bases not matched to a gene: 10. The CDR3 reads CASSPRAGVSSYNEQFF. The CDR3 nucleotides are TGTGCCAGCAGTCCCCGGGCGGGGGTTAGCTCCTACAATGAGCAGTTCTTC.

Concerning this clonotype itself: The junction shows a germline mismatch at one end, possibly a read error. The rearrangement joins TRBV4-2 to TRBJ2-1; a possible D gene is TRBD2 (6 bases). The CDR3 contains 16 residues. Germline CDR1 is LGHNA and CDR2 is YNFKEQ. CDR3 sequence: CVSSPGRGSAYNEQFF. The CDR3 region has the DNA TGTGTCAGCAGCCCCGGACGGGGGAGCGCCTACAATGAGCAGTTCTTC.

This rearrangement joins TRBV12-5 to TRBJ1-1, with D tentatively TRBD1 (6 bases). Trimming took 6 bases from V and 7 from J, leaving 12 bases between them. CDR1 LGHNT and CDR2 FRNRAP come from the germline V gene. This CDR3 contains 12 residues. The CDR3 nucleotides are TGTGCTAGTGGACGGGACATCGGTGAAGCTTTCTTT. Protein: CASGRDIGEAFF.

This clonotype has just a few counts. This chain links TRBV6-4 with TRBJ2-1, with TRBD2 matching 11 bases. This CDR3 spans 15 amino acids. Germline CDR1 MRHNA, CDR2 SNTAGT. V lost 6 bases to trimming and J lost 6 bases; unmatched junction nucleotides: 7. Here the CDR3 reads CASSLSGRDSNEQFF. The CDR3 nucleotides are TGTGCCAGCAGCCTTAGCGGGAGGGACTCCAATGAGCAGTTCTTC.

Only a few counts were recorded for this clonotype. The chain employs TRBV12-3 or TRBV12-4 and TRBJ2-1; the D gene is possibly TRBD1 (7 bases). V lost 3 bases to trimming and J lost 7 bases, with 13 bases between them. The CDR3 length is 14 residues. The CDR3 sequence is CASSFIRGENEQFF. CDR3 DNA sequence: TGTGCCAGCAGTTTTATCAGGGGGGAAAATGAGCAGTTCTTC.

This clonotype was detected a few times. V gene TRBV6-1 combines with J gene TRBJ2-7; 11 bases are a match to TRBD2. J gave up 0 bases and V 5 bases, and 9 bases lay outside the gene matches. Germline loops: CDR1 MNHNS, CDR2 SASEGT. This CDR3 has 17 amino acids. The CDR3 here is CASSPRTSGRSSYEQYF. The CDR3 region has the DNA TGTGCCAGCAGTCCCCGGACTAGCGGGCGGAGCTCCTACGAGCAGTACTTC.

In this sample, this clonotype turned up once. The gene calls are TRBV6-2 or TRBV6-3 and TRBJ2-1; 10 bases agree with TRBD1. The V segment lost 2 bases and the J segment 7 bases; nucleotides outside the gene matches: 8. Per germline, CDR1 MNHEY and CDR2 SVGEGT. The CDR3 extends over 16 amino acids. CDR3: CASSYSGQGVLNEQFF. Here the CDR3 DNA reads TGTGCCAGCAGTTACAGCGGACAGGGGGTATTGAATGAGCAGTTCTTC.

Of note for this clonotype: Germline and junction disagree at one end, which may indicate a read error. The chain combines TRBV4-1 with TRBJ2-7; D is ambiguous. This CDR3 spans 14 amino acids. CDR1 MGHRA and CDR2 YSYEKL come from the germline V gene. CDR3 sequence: CASGQAGITYEQYF. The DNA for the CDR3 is TGCGCCAGCGGCCAGGCAGGTATAACCTACGAGCAGTACTTC.

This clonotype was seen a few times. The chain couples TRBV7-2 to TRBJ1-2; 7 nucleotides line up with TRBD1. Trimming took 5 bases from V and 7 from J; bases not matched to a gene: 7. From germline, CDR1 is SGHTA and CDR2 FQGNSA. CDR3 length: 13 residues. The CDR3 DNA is TGTGCCAGCAGCCAGACAGGGACGGGTGGCTACACCTTC. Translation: CASSQTGTGGYTF.

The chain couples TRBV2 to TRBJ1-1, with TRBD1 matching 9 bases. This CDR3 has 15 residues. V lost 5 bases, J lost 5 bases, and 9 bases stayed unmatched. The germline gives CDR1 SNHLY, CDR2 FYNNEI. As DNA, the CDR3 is TGTGCCAGCAGTACTAGAAACAGGGGGCGGACTGAAGCTTTCTTT. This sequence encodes CASSTRNRGRTEAFF.